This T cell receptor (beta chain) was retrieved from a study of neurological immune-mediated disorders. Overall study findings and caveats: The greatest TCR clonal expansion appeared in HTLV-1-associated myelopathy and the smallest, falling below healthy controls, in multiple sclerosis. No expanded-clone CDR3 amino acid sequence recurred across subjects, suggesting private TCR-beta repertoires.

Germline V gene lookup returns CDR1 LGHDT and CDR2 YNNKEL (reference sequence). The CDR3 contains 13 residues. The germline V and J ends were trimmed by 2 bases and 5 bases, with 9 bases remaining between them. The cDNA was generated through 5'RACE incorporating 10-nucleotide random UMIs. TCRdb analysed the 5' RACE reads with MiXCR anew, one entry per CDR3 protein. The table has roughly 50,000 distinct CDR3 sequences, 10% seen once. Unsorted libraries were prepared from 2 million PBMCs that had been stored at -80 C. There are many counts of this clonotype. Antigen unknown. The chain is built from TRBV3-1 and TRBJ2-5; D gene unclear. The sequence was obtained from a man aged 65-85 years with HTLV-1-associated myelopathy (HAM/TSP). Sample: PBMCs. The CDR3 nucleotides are TGTGCCAGCAGCCAATTGTTTCGGGAGACCCAGTACTTC. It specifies CASSQLFRETQYF.